Below are 20 T cell receptor beta chains sequenced from a single sample in a study of T cells after yellow fever vaccination. TCRdb re-analysed the 5' RACE reads in MiXCR, keeping a single row per CDR3 protein. The table includes 500,000 to 650,000 distinct CDR3 sequences, about 12% detected once. Sample: PBMCs, taken on the day of the yellow fever booster vaccination. The receptors derive from a man under 40 who received the YFV17D yellow fever vaccine.

V gene TRBV29-1 combines with J gene TRBJ2-1; D uncertain. Germline loops: CDR1 SQVTM, CDR2 ANQGSEA. V lost 1 base to trimming and J lost 0 bases, with 10 bases between them. The CDR3 length is 15 residues. CDR3 in amino acids: CSVEVPSRSYNEQFF. CDR3 nucleotides: TGCAGCGTTGAAGTTCCATCTCGCTCCTACAATGAGCAGTTCTTC.

The CDR3 sequence: CAGETVTGGGYTF. The CDR3 coding sequence is TGTGCCGGCGAGACGGTGACAGGGGGAGGCTACACCTTC. The chain has TRBV7-9 and TRBJ1-2, with 9 bases matching TRBD1. From germline, CDR1 is SEHNR and CDR2 FQNEAQ (reference sequence). The CDR3 has 13 amino acids. J gave up 8 bases and V 11 bases, and 12 bases lay outside the gene matches. The full variable domain, rest sourced from reference TRBV7-9 and TRBJ1-2, is DTGVSQNPRHKITKRGQNVTFRCDPISEHNRLYWYRQTLGQGPEFLTYFQNEAQLEKSRLLSDRFSAERPKGSFSTLEIQRTEQGDSAMYLCAGETVTGGGYTFGSGTRLTVV.

This sequence joins TRBV5-1 and TRBJ1-6; D may be TRBD1 (6 bases). This CDR3 contains 15 residues. The germline CDR1 and CDR2 sequences are SGHRS and YFSETQ. Trimming left V 4 bases short and J 11 bases short, with 19 bases between. CDR3 residues: CASSTEEGGLPPLHF. The CDR3 DNA sequence: TGCGCCAGCAGCACCGAAGAGGGGGGGCTTCCACCCCTCCACTTT.

The table lists this clonotype with a few counts. The chain employs TRBV12-3 or TRBV12-4 and TRBJ2-7; 8 bases are a match to TRBD1. With 10 bases clipped from V and 5 bases from J, the junction kept 16 bases outside the gene matches. CDR3 length: 15 amino acids. In DNA, the CDR3 is TGTGCCACCGAGAGGGCACTGCAGGGGGCAGACGAGCAGTACTTC. It codes for CATERALQGADEQYF.

In its sample, this clonotype was seen a few times. V usage is TRBV27 and J usage is TRBJ1-2; D is perhaps TRBD1 (6 bases). This CDR3 contains 13 residues. V lost 3 bases and J lost 4, with 9 bases in between. The V gene's germline CDR1 is MNHEY and CDR2 SMNVEV (reference sequence). The CDR3: CASSFRGGYGYTF. The DNA of the CDR3 is TGTGCCAGCAGTTTTAGGGGGGGCTATGGCTACACCTTC.

V and J are TRBV20-1 and TRBJ2-3, with D perhaps TRBD2 (5 bases). Trimming took off 4 bases at V and 0 bases at J, with 11 bases between the two ends. This CDR3 is 14 amino acids long. In germline, CDR1 is DFQATT, CDR2 SNEGSKA (reference sequence). The CDR3 sequence: CSATGGPSTDTQYF. In DNA form, the CDR3 reads TGCAGTGCTACAGGCGGGCCCAGCACAGATACGCAGTATTTT.

This clonotype has only a few counts. The chain joins TRBV6-2 or TRBV6-3 to TRBJ2-1; TRBD1 is a possible D gene (6 bases). Germline CDR1 is MNHEY and CDR2 is SVGEGT. The CDR3 length is 15 residues. Trimming stripped 8 bases from V and 5 bases from J, with 19 bases between. The CDR3 region is CASGFQRAGDNEQFF. The CDR3, as DNA: TGTGCCAGCGGATTTCAAAGGGCAGGGGACAATGAGCAGTTCTTC.

The V call is TRBV6-1, the J call TRBJ1-5, with a possible D match to TRBD1 (5 bases). V lost 8 bases to trimming and J lost 9 bases, with 23 bases between them. The CDR3 is made up of 15 amino acids. Per germline, CDR1 MNHNS and CDR2 SASEGT. The CDR3 DNA reads TGTGCCAGCCTCAAGGGGCAGCCTGCCGGGTGGCCCCAGCATTTT. This translates into CASLKGQPAGWPQHF.

The gene calls are TRBV7-2 and TRBJ2-4, with 11 bases fitting TRBD2. Germline-derived CDR1 and CDR2 are SGHTA and FQGNSA. CDR3 length equals 14 residues. The V gene end was trimmed by 7 bases and the J gene end by 4 bases; junction bases not matched to a gene: 3. The CDR3 coding sequence is TGTGCCAGCACAATAGCGGGAGGGAAAAACATTCAGTACTTC. It specifies CASTIAGGKNIQYF.

The rearrangement links TRBV6-5 to TRBJ1-2; TRBD1 aligns across 9 bases. Per germline, CDR1 MNHEY and CDR2 SVGAGI. V gave up 2 bases and J gave up 4 bases; unmatched junction bases: 8. The CDR3 consists of 16 residues. Here the CDR3 reads CASSYKVGTGIYGYTF. CDR3 bases: TGTGCCAGCAGTTACAAAGTTGGGACAGGGATCTATGGCTACACCTTC.

CDR3 DNA sequence: TGCAGCGTCATACCGGGAGACCGGGGAGGGGGAGACGGCCAGTACTTC. It yields the protein CSVIPGDRGGGDGQYF. The chain employs TRBV29-1 and TRBJ2-5; tentative D call: TRBD2 (7 bases). V lost 6 bases to trimming and J lost 10 bases, with 30 bases between them. This CDR3 region has 16 residues. Germline CDR1 and CDR2: SQVTM and ANQGSEA. The entire variable domain, with the rest obtained from reference TRBV29-1 and TRBJ2-5, is as follows: SAVISQKPSRDICQRGTSLTIQCQVDSQVTMMFWYRQQPGQSLTLIATANQGSEATYESGFVIDKFPISRPNLTFSTLTVSNMSPEDSSIYLCSVIPGDRGGGDGQYFGPGTRLLVL.

This clonotype has only a few counts. Here the CDR3 reads CSVRDPGYEQYF. For the CDR3, the DNA is TGCAGCGTTAGGGACCCCGGGTACGAGCAGTACTTC. The V gene is TRBV29-1, the J gene TRBJ2-7; the D call may be TRBD1 or TRBD2 (5 bases each). Trimming took 5 bases from V and 4 from J, leaving 12 bases between them. Germline assignment: CDR1 SQVTM and CDR2 ANQGSEA. The CDR3 sequence is 12 residues long.

This clonotype was seen a handful of times. The chain is built from TRBV14 and TRBJ1-1, with D uncertain. This CDR3 is 12 amino acids long. V shed 4 bases and J shed 6 bases, with 9 bases lying between them. CDR1 is SGHDN, CDR2 FVKESK, per germline. CDR3 region: CASSPNNPEAFF. DNA for the CDR3: TGTGCCAGCAGCCCTAATAATCCTGAAGCTTTCTTT.

The CDR3 DNA follows: TGCAGTGCTAGAGATAGGCGGGAGGCGACAGATACGCAGTATTTT. Amino acids: CSARDRREATDTQYF. The chain couples TRBV20-1 to TRBJ2-3; 8 bases are a match to TRBD2. The CDR3 is made up of 15 amino acids. The ends lost 0 bases at V and 3 bases at J; junction bases unmatched: 5. Per the germline V gene, CDR1 is DFQATT and CDR2 is SNEGSKA (reference sequence).

The sample holds a few counts of this clonotype. The chain joins TRBV20-1 to TRBJ2-3; 7 bases agree with TRBD2. Unmatched junction bases numbered 8, after V lost 4 bases and J lost 4 bases. CDR1 and CDR2 from the germline V gene are DFQATT and SNEGSKA (reference sequence). The CDR3 is 14 amino acids. CDR3: CSATGRELSDTQYF. For the CDR3, the DNA is TGCAGTGCTACGGGGCGGGAGCTGTCAGATACGCAGTATTTT.

The chain links TRBV5-1 to TRBJ2-7; 8 positions agree with TRBD2. This CDR3 comprises 14 residues. The germline V gene encodes CDR1 SGHRS and CDR2 YFSETQ. V lost 6 bases to trimming and J lost 6 bases; unmatched junction nucleotides: 11. CDR3 DNA sequence: TGCGCCAGCAACCTGGGACTAGAGGGTCCCGAGCAGTACTTC. Its translation: CASNLGLEGPEQYF. Supplemented by reference TRBV5-1 and TRBJ2-7, the full variable domain reads KAGVTQTPRYLIKTRGQQVTLSCSPISGHRSVSWYQQTPGQGLQFLFEYFSETQRNKGNFPGRFSGRQFSNSRSEMNVSTLELGDSALYLCASNLGLEGPEQYFGPGTRLTVT.

This clonotype showed up just a few times. V and J are TRBV6-2 or TRBV6-3 and TRBJ2-7; D might be TRBD2 (5 bases). This CDR3 spans 11 amino acids. Germline V lookup: CDR1 MNHEY, CDR2 SVGEGT. V was pared by 10 bases and J by 3 bases, with 10 bases between. CDR3 coding DNA: TGTGCCACCGGAGGTCTCTACGAGCAGTACTTC. This encodes CATGGLYEQYF.

This chain links TRBV9 with TRBJ1-4, with a weak D call TRBD1 (5 bases). Looked up from germline, CDR1 is SGDLS and CDR2 is YYNGEE. Trimming left V 6 bases short and J 8 bases short, with 14 bases between. This CDR3 is 13 amino acids long. CDR3 residues: CASNHGGDEKLFF. CDR3 DNA sequence: TGTGCCAGCAACCACGGGGGGGACGAAAAACTGTTTTTT.

The chain is built from TRBV5-1 and TRBJ2-3, with 7 bases matching TRBD2. In germline, CDR1 is SGHRS, CDR2 YFSETQ. Trimming took 0 bases from V and 8 from J; bases not matched to a gene: 15. The CDR3 spans 17 residues. CDR3 sequence reads: CASSLAPGGSGSGTQYF. CDR3 DNA sequence: TGCGCCAGCAGCTTGGCCCCAGGCGGGAGCGGGTCCGGTACGCAGTATTTT.

This clonotype was seen a few times. The V and J genes are TRBV28 and TRBJ2-5; either TRBD1 or TRBD2 may fit D (5 bases each). Between the trimmed V and J ends, which lost 5 bases and 2 bases, there was a span of 15 bases. The CDR3 is 15 amino acids. Germline V lookup: CDR1 MDHEN, CDR2 SYDVKM. The DNA of the CDR3 is TGTGCCAGCAGTCGGGACGGTCCCACGCAAGAGACCCAGTACTTC. It translates to CASSRDGPTQETQYF.